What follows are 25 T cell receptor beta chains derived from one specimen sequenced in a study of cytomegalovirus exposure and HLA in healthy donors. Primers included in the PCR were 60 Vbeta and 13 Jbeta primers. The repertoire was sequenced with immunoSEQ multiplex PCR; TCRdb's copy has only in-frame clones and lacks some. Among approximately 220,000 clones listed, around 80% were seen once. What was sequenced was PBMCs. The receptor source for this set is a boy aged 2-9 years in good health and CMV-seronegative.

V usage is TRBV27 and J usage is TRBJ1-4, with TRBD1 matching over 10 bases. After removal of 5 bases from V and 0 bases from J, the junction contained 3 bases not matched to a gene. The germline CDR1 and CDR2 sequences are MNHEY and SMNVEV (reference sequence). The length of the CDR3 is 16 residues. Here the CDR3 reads CASSGDRGTTNEKLFF. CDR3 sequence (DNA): TGTGCCAGCAGTGGGGACAGGGGTACAACTAATGAAAAACTGTTTTTT.

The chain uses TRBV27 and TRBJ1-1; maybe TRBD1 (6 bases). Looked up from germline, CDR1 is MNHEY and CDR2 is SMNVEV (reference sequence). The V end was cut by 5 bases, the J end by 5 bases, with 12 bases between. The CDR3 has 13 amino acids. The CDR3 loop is CASSPRGGTEAFF. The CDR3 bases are TGTGCCAGCAGTCCCAGGGGAGGGACTGAAGCTTTCTTT.

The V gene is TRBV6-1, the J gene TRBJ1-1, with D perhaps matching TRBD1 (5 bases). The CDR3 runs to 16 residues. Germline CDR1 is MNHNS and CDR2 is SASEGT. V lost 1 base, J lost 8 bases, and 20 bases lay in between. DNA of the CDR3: TGTGCCAGCAGTGAAGTCGGGTATGCGGGGCAGTCCGAAGCTTTCTTT. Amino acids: CASSEVGYAGQSEAFF.

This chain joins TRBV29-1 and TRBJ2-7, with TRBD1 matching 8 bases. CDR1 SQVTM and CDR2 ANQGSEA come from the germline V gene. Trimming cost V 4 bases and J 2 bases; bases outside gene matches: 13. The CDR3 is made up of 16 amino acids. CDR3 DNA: TGCAGCGTTGCGCAACCCGAGGACAGGGCAACCTACGAGCAGTACTTC. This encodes CSVAQPEDRATYEQYF.

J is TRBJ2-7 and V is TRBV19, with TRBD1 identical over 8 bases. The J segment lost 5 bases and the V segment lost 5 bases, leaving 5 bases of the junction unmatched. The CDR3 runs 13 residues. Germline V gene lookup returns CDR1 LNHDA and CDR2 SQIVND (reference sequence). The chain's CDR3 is CASSPDRGHEQYF. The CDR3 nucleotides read TGTGCCAGTAGTCCCGACAGGGGCCACGAGCAGTACTTC.

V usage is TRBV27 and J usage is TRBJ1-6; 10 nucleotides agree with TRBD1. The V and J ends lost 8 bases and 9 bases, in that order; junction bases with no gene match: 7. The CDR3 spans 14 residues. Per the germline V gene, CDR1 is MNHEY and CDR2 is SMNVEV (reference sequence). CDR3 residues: CASLDRGRSSPLHF. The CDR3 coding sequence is TGTGCCAGCCTAGACAGGGGGCGAAGTTCACCCCTCCACTTT.

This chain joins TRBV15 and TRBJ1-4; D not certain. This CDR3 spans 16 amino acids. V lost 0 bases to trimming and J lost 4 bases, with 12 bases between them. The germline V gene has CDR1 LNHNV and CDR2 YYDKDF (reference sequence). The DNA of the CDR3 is TGTGCCACCAGCAGAGATACAACAGTTCTTAATGAAAAACTGTTTTTT. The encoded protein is CATSRDTTVLNEKLFF.

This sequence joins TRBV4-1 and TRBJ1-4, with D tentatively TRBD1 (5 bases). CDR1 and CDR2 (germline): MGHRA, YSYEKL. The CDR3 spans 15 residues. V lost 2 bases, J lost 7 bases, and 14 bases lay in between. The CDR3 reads CASSQSPREGEKLFF. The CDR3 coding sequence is TGCGCCAGCAGCCAATCCCCCAGGGAGGGTGAAAAACTGTTTTTT.

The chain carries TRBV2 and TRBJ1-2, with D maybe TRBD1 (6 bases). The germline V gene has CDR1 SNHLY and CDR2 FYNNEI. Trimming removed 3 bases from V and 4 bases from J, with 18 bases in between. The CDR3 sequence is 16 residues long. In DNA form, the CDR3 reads TGTGCCAGCAGTGATGCCGTTGGGACAAGTCTCTATGGCTACACCTTC. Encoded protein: CASSDAVGTSLYGYTF. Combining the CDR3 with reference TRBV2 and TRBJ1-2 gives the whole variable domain EPEVTQTPSHQVTQMGQEVILRCVPISNHLYFYWYRQILGQKVEFLVSFYNNEISEKSEIFDDQFSVERPDGSNFTLKIRSTKLEDSAMYFCASSDAVGTSLYGYTFGSGTRLTVV.

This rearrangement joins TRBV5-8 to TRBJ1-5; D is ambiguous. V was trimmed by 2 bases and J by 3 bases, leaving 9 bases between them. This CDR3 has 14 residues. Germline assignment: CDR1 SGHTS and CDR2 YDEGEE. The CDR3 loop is CASSLTGSNQPQHF. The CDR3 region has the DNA TGTGCCAGCAGCTTAACGGGGTCCAATCAGCCCCAGCATTTT.

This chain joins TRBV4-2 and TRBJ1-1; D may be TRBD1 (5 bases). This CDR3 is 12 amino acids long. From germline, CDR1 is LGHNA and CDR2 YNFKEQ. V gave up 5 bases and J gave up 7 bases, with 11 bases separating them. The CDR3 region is CASSEGRGEAFF. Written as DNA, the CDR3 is TGTGCCAGCAGCGAAGGGAGGGGTGAAGCTTTCTTT.

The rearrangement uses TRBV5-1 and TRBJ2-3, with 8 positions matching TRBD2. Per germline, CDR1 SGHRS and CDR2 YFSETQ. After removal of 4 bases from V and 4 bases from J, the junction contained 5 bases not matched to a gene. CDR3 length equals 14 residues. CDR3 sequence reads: CASSTGGLADTQYF. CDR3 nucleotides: TGCGCCAGCAGCACGGGGGGGCTCGCAGATACGCAGTATTTT.

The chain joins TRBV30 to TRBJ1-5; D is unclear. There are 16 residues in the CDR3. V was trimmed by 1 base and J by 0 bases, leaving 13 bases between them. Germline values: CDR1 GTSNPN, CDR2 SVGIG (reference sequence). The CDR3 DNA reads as TGTGCCTGGAGTGGCGGGCGAAATTATAGCAATCAGCCCCAGCATTTT. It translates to CAWSGGRNYSNQPQHF.

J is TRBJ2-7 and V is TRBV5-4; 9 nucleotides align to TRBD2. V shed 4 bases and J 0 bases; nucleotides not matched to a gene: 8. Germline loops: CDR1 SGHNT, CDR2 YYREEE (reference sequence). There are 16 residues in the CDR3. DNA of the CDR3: TGTGCCAGCAGCCACCGACTAGCGGCGAGCTCCTACGAGCAGTACTTC. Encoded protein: CASSHRLAASSYEQYF.

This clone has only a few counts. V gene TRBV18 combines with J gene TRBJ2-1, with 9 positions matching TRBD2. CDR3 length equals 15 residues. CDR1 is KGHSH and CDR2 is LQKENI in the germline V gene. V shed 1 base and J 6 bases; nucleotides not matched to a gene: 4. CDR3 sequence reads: CASSPLAGEVNEQFF. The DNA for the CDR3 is TGTGCCAGCTCACCACTAGCGGGAGAGGTCAATGAGCAGTTCTTC.

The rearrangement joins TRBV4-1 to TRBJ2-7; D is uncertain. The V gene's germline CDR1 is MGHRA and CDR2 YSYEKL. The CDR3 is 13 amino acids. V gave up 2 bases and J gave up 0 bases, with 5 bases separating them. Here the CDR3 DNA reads TGCGCCAGCAGCCAAACGGTCTCCTACGAGCAGTACTTC. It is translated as CASSQTVSYEQYF.

The DNA of the CDR3 is TGCGCCAGCAGCCTAGGACAGGGCAGTCAGCCCCAGCATTTT. Its protein is CASSLGQGSQPQHF. V and J are TRBV5-1 and TRBJ1-5; 8 nucleotides line up with TRBD1. Per the germline V gene, CDR1 is SGHRS and CDR2 is YFSETQ. CDR3 length equals 14 residues. V shed 4 bases and J 6 bases; nucleotides not matched to a gene: 6.

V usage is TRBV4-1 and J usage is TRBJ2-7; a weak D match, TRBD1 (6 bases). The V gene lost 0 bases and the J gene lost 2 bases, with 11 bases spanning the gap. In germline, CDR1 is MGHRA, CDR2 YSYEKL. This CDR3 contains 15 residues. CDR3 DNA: TGCGCCAGCAGCCAAGAGGCCAGGACAGCCTACGAGCAGTACTTC. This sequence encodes CASSQEARTAYEQYF.

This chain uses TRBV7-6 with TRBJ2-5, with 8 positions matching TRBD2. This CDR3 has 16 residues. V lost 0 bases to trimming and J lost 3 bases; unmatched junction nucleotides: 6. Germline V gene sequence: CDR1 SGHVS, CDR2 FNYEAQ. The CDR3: CASSLALGLAKETQYF. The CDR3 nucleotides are TGTGCCAGCAGCTTAGCCCTAGGACTAGCCAAAGAGACCCAGTACTTC.

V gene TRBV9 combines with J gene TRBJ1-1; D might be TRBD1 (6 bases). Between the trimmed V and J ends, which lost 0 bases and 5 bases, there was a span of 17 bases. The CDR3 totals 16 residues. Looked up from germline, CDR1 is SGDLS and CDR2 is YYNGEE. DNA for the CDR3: TGTGCCAGCAGCGTAGCGGGGACATACAGCTTGACTGAAGCTTTCTTT. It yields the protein CASSVAGTYSLTEAFF.

CDR3 DNA sequence: TGTGCCAGCAGCCAATATACCGGGACAGGGTATAATTCACCCCTCCACTTT. Translated: CASSQYTGTGYNSPLHF. The V gene is TRBV7-9, the J gene TRBJ1-6; 9 positions match TRBD1. Germline V gene data show CDR1 as SEHNR and CDR2 as FQNEAQ (reference sequence). Trimming at V came to 5 bases and at J to 4 bases, leaving 9 bases not matched to a gene. This CDR3 spans 17 amino acids. The whole variable domain, remainder taken from reference TRBV7-9 and TRBJ1-6, is DTGVSQNPRHKITKRGQNVTFRCDPISEHNRLYWYRQTLGQGPEFLTYFQNEAQLEKSRLLSDRFSAERPKGSFSTLEIQRTEQGDSAMYLCASSQYTGTGYNSPLHFGNGTRLTVT.

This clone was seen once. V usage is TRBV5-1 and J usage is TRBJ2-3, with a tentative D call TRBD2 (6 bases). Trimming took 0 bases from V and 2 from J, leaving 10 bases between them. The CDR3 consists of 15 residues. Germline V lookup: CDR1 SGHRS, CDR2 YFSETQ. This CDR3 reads CASSLEAGHTDTQYF. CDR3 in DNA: TGCGCCAGCAGCTTGGAGGCGGGGCACACAGATACGCAGTATTTT.

CDR3 nucleotides: TGCGCCAGCAGTGATCCGGGAAGGGTAGAGACCCAGTACTTC. This encodes CASSDPGRVETQYF. The V and J genes are TRBV10-1 and TRBJ2-5, with a possible D match to TRBD2 (5 bases). This CDR3 spans 14 amino acids. Germline-derived CDR1 and CDR2 are WNHNN and SYGVQD (reference sequence). The ends were cut back, 3 bases at V and 4 bases at J, with 12 bases in the middle.

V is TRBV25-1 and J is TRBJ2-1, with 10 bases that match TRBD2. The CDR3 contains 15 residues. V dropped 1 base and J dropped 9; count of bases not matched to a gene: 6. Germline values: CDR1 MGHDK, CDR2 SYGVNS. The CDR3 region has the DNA TGTGCCAGCAGTGAATTTAGCGGGGGGCCAGGTGAGCAGTTCTTC. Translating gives CASSEFSGGPGEQFF.

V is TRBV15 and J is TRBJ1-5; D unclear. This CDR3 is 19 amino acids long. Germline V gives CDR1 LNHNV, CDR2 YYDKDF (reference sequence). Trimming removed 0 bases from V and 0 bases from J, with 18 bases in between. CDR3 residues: CATSREPKRGSDSNQPQHF. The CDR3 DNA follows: TGTGCCACCAGCAGAGAGCCAAAGAGAGGGTCCGATAGCAATCAGCCCCAGCATTTT.